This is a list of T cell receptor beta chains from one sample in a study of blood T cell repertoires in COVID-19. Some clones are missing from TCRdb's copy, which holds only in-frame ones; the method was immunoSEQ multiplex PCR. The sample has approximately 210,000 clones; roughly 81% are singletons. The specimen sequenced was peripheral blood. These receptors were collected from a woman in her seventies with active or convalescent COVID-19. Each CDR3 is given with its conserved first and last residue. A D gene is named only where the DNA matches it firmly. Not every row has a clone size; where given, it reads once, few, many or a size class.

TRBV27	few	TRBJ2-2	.	CASSTPRRGSGELFF
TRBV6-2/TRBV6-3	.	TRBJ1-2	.	CASSYSGQLYGYTF
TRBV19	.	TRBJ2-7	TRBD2	CASSFSGSSYEQYF
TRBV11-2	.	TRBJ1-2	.	CASSNWDNFNYGYTF
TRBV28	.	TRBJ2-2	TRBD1	CAGGQAFTGELFF
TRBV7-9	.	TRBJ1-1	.	CASSDRQMNTEAFF
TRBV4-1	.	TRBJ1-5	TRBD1	CASSQEGQGASYSNQPQHF
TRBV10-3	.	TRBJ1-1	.	CAISEMSSTEAFF
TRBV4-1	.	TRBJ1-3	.	CASSPGQGNTIYF
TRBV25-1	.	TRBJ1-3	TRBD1	CASSAQTGGSGNTIYF
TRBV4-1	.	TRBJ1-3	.	CASSRGPGDSGNTIYF
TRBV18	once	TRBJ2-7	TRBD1	CASSPNRGQIYEQYF
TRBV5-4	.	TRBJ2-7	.	CASSLDYAYEQYF
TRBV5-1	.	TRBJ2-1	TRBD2	CASSYPTGTSGSTYNEQFF
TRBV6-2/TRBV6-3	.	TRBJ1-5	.	CASSYAGSNQPQHF
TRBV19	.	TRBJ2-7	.	CASSMGRLRSYEQYF
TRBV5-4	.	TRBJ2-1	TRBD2	CASSLVGGGTYEQFF
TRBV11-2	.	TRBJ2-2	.	CASSLIGSDTGELFF
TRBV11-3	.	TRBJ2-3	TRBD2	CASSLGTSGTEDTQYF
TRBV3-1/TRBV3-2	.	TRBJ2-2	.	CASSPRGPTGELFF
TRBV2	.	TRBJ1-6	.	CATQFDSSYNSPLHF
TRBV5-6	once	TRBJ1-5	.	CASSFRGDQPQHF
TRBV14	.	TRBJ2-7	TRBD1	CASSQGQGPVYEQYF
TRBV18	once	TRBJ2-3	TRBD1	CASSRGQADTQYF
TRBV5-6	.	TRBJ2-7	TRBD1	CASSSPRQGVREQYF
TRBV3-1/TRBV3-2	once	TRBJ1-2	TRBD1	CASSLYFDRGGKAGYTF
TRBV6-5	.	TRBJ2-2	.	CASRIGVTGELFF
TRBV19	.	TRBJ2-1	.	CASSIRLDFVNEQFF
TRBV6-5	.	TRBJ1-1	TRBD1	CASRTGQGVDTEAFF
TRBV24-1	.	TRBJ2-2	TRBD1	CATSDNTGDTGELFF
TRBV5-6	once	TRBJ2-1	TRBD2	CASSFPLLAGVGNEQFF
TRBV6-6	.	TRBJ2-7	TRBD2	CASSISGISDEQYF
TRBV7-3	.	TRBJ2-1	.	CASSFERDNEQFF
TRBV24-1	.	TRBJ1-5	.	CATSDPTFSNQPQHF
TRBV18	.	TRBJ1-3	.	CASSPTTQGGTDTIYF
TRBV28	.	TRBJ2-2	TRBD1	CASTLPGQGYTGELFF
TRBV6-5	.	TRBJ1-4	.	CASRNQGGTNEKLFF
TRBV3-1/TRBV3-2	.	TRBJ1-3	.	CASSQEMGGRNTIYF
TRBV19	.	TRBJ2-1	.	CASSWTRYNEQFF
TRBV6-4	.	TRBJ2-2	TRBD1	CASSDVGQGTAGELFF
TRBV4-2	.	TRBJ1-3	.	CASSHHPRSDQGDSGNTIYF
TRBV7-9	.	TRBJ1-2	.	CASSGPTGTDGYTF
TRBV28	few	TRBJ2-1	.	CASREVVGSYNEQFF
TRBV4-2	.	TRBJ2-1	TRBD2	CASSPLAGVSNEQFF
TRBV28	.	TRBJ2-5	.	CASSSLRLGWEETQYF
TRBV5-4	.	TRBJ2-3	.	CASSFMGRYPSTDTQYF
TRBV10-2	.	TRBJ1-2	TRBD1	CAAQGANGGYTF
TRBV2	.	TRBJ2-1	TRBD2	CASSGLAGGNEQFF
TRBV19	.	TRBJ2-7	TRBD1	CASSYGTAYEQYF
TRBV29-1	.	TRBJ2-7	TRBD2	CSVNRAGGTYEQYF
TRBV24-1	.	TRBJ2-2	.	CATRANWDTSNTGELFF
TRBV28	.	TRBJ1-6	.	CASQTGPYNSPLHF